Shown below are 9 T cell receptor beta chains from a single sample sequenced in a study of T cell repertoires and HLA-DP antigens. Their antigen targets remain unknown. TCRdb's table, derived via immunoSEQ multiplex PCR, lists solely in-frame clones and lacks some. The table lists more than 90,000 clones, around 92% of them singletons. The material sequenced was CD4+ T cells from PBMCs. These receptors were taken from a woman aged 18 to 35 in good health and CMV-seronegative.

V and J are TRBV21-1 and TRBJ1-2. TRBV21-1 is given as a pseudogene. The CDR3 covers 17 residues. For the CDR3, the DNA is TGTGCCAGCAGCAAAGAGCGCTTGGCCGACTTTAACTATGGCTACACCTTC. Its translation: CASSKERLADFNYGYTF.

The rearrangement uses TRBV19 and TRBJ2-7; D gene uncertain. Trimming took off 7 bases at V and 0 bases at J, with 10 bases between the two ends. The germline V gene has CDR1 LNHDA and CDR2 SQIVND (reference sequence). The CDR3 has 13 amino acids. The CDR3 sequence is CASTDQSSYEQYF. In DNA, the CDR3 is TGTGCCAGTACCGACCAGAGCTCCTACGAGCAGTACTTC.

The chain carries TRBV14 and TRBJ2-7; possibly TRBD1 or TRBD2 for D (6 bases each). V lost 4 bases to trimming and J lost 3 bases, with 13 bases between them. Germline V lookup: CDR1 SGHDN, CDR2 FVKESK. The CDR3 covers 14 residues. CDR3 region: CASSPGGHYYEQYF. In DNA form, the CDR3 reads TGTGCCAGCAGCCCCGGGGGACACTACTACGAGCAGTACTTC.

This sequence joins TRBV27 and TRBJ2-5; 9 bases are shared with TRBD1. With 6 bases clipped from V and 1 base from J, the junction kept 12 bases outside the gene matches. The CDR3 has 17 amino acids. Germline CDR1 is MNHEY and CDR2 is SMNVEV (reference sequence). The CDR3 DNA reads TGTGCCAGCAGCCGGGGGCCGACAGGGGGTTTCCAAGAGACCCAGTACTTC. Amino acids: CASSRGPTGGFQETQYF.

This chain uses TRBV19 with TRBJ2-5; a possible D gene is TRBD2 (6 bases). V dropped 6 bases and J dropped 1 base, with 12 bases sitting between them. Germline-derived CDR1 and CDR2 are LNHDA and SQIVND (reference sequence). The CDR3 consists of 14 residues. This CDR3 reads CASRGRDSQETQYF. The CDR3 DNA reads TGTGCCAGTAGGGGACGGGACTCCCAAGAGACCCAGTACTTC.

The CDR3 here is CASSRLNNGEAFF. The DNA of the CDR3 is TGTGCCAGCAGCCGCTTGAACAACGGTGAAGCTTTCTTT. This rearrangement joins TRBV9 to TRBJ1-1; D unclear. The CDR3 sequence is 13 residues long. CDR1 and CDR2 from the germline V gene are SGDLS and YYNGEE. V dropped 4 bases and J dropped 7 bases, with 14 bases sitting between them.

The V gene is TRBV19, the J gene TRBJ2-1; 10 positions match TRBD2. From germline, CDR1 is LNHDA and CDR2 SQIVND (reference sequence). The CDR3 contains 19 residues. The V and J ends lost 5 bases and 0 bases, in that order; junction bases with no gene match: 13. This CDR3 is CASSRIAGGPPRSYNEQFF. The CDR3 nucleotides read TGTGCCAGTAGTCGAATAGCGGGGGGCCCCCCCCGCTCCTACAATGAGCAGTTCTTC.

The chain carries TRBV28 and TRBJ2-5; 8 positions match TRBD1. The J segment lost 2 bases and the V segment lost 4 bases, leaving 9 bases of the junction unmatched. In germline, CDR1 is MDHEN, CDR2 SYDVKM. This CDR3 is 16 amino acids long. This chain's CDR3 is CASSSYGQGPQETQYF. As DNA, the CDR3 is TGTGCCAGCAGTTCCTATGGACAGGGACCTCAAGAGACCCAGTACTTC.

This rearrangement joins TRBV28 to TRBJ1-1; D gene unclear. V was pared by 5 bases and J by 0 bases, with 7 bases between. The CDR3 extends over 13 amino acids. Per the germline V gene, CDR1 is MDHEN and CDR2 is SYDVKM. In DNA, the CDR3 is TGTGCCAGCAGTCCGAGCATGAACACTGAAGCTTTCTTT. Translated, it gives CASSPSMNTEAFF.